The 21 T cell receptor beta chains presented below share a single source sample, sequenced in a study of blood T cell repertoires in COVID-19. Assay used: immunoSEQ multiplex PCR; TCRdb lists only in-frame clones, some missing. The table lists roughly 180,000 clones, roughly 80% of them singletons. The specimen sequenced was peripheral blood. These TCRs come from a man in his sixties with active or convalescent COVID-19.

This sequence joins TRBV6-2 or TRBV6-3 and TRBJ2-3; 10 positions agree with TRBD2. The germline CDR1 and CDR2 sequences are MNHEY and SVGEGT. J gave up 2 bases and V 2 bases, and 7 bases lay outside the gene matches. There are 17 residues in the CDR3. CDR3 in DNA: TGTGCCAGCAGTTACAACGGACTAGCGGAGCTCACAGATACGCAGTATTTT. Translated, it gives CASSYNGLAELTDTQYF.

The chain joins TRBV9 to TRBJ2-5; TRBD2 matches 12 bases. The V and J ends lost 4 bases and 3 bases, in that order; junction bases with no gene match: 4. This CDR3 comprises 15 residues. Germline-derived CDR1 and CDR2 are SGDLS and YYNGEE. DNA for the CDR3: TGTGCCAGCAGCCCCGGACTAGCGGGAAAAGAGACCCAGTACTTC. It specifies CASSPGLAGKETQYF.

The rearrangement uses TRBV7-8 and TRBJ1-5; D gene uncertain. Trimming stripped 0 bases from V and 6 bases from J, with 6 bases between. Germline assignment: CDR1 SGHVS and CDR2 FQNEAQ. The CDR3 contains 13 residues. CDR3: CASSLALLQPQHF. Written as DNA, the CDR3 is TGTGCCAGCAGCTTAGCCCTACTTCAGCCCCAGCATTTT.

Only one count was recorded for this clone. J is TRBJ2-7 and V is TRBV7-9; the D gene is possibly TRBD2 (7 bases). Germline CDR1 is SEHNR and CDR2 is FQNEAQ (reference sequence). CDR3 length: 15 residues. V dropped 3 bases and J dropped 6 bases, with 18 bases sitting between them. CDR3 protein: CASSLGGGTVSEQYF. DNA of the CDR3: TGTGCCAGCAGCTTGGGGGGGGGCACCGTCTCCGAGCAGTACTTC. Supplemented by reference TRBV7-9 and TRBJ2-7, the full variable domain reads DTGVSQNPRHKITKRGQNVTFRCDPISEHNRLYWYRQTLGQGPEFLTYFQNEAQLEKSRLLSDRFSAERPKGSFSTLEIQRTEQGDSAMYLCASSLGGGTVSEQYFGPGTRLTVT.

The CDR3 DNA is TGTGCCAGCAGCCAGACCGGGACAGCCTACGAGCAGTACTTC. It specifies CASSQTGTAYEQYF. V is TRBV4-2 and J is TRBJ2-7; 7 positions agree with TRBD1. Germline V gene data show CDR1 as LGHNA and CDR2 as YNFKEQ. The CDR3 contains 14 residues. Trimming at V came to 3 bases and at J to 2 bases, leaving 4 bases not matched to a gene.

V and J are TRBV6-2 or TRBV6-3 and TRBJ1-1; D is unresolved. The germline gives CDR1 MNHEY, CDR2 SVGEGT. Trimming took 2 bases from V and 3 from J, leaving 4 bases between them. The CDR3 runs 12 residues. The CDR3 spells CASSYDYTEAFF. CDR3 nucleotides: TGTGCCAGCAGTTACGACTACACTGAAGCTTTCTTT.

The chain employs TRBV7-2 and TRBJ2-7, with a possible D match to TRBD2 (7 bases). V lost 8 bases and J 7 bases, leaving 24 bases between the germline ends. Looked up from germline, CDR1 is SGHTA and CDR2 is FQGNSA. The length of the CDR3 is 15 residues. CDR3 sequence reads: CASSGWGGQHREQYF. For the CDR3, the DNA is TGTGCCAGCTCCGGCTGGGGGGGACAACATCGAGAGCAGTACTTC. The complete variable domain, with remaining parts taken from reference TRBV7-2 and TRBJ2-7, reads GAGVSQSPSNKVTEKGKDVELRCDPISGHTALYWYRQSLGQGLEFLIYFQGNSAPDKSGLPSDRFSAERTGGSVSTLTIQRTQQEDSAVYLCASSGWGGQHREQYFGPGTRLTVT.

The chain employs TRBV6-9 and TRBJ1-4, with D unclear. The germline V gene encodes CDR1 MNHGY and CDR2 SVAAGI. V was cut by 6 bases and J by 3 bases, with 17 bases left in between. The CDR3 runs 16 residues. As DNA, the CDR3 is TGTGCCAGCAGCCGCGTCACCGGGGTGCCTAATGAAAAACTGTTTTTT. It codes for CASSRVTGVPNEKLFF.

The genes are TRBV29-1 and TRBJ1-1; D not resolved. The V end lost 8 bases, the J end lost 3 bases, and 10 bases lay between the germline ends. Germline loops: CDR1 SQVTM, CDR2 ANQGSEA. The CDR3 sequence is 11 residues long. CDR3: CSPTRDTEAFF. The CDR3 DNA reads as TGCAGCCCAACGAGGGACACTGAAGCTTTCTTT.

This clone was counted only a few times. CDR3 in amino acids: CASSLRTSGNTGELFF. The CDR3 DNA reads as TGTGCCAGCAGCCTCCGGACTAGCGGTAACACCGGGGAGCTGTTTTTT. The rearrangement links TRBV14 to TRBJ2-2; 10 bases are shared with TRBD2. Trimming cost V 4 bases and J 2 bases; bases outside gene matches: 4. The CDR3 sequence is 16 residues long. The germline V gene encodes CDR1 SGHDN and CDR2 FVKESK.

In its sample, this clone was seen once. The chain has TRBV18 and TRBJ2-7; D might be TRBD2 (6 bases). Germline CDR1 KGHSH, CDR2 LQKENI. This CDR3 is 14 amino acids long. V shed 0 bases and J shed 6 bases, with 12 bases lying between them. The chain's CDR3 is CASSPPNSGGEQYF. The CDR3 coding sequence is TGTGCCAGCTCACCACCTAATTCCGGGGGCGAGCAGTACTTC.

The rearrangement joins TRBV19 to TRBJ2-5; D possibly corresponds to TRBD2 (6 bases). The CDR3 is 13 residues long. Germline assignment: CDR1 LNHDA and CDR2 SQIVND (reference sequence). Trimming left V 3 bases short and J 9 bases short, with 14 bases between. In DNA, the CDR3 is TGTGCCAGTAGTATTGGAGGGTTTAGATCCCAGTACTTC. Translated: CASSIGGFRSQYF.

Concerning this clone: The same CDR3 can be traced to other DNA sequences in this sample. The CDR3 loop is CASSASGRAADTQYF. As DNA, the CDR3 is TGTGCCAGCAGCGCTAGCGGGAGAGCCGCAGATACGCAGTATTTT. V gene TRBV9 combines with J gene TRBJ2-3; 10 nucleotides agree with TRBD2. CDR3 length: 15 amino acids. Germline V gene data show CDR1 as SGDLS and CDR2 as YYNGEE. After removal of 3 bases from V and 4 bases from J, the junction contained 5 bases not matched to a gene.

V and J are TRBV24-1 and TRBJ2-7, with 7 bases fitting TRBD2. The CDR3 is 13 residues long. Germline V gene data show CDR1 as KGHDR and CDR2 as SFDVKD. Trimming removed 10 bases from V and 1 base from J; junction bases left unmatched: 6. CDR3 residues: CATADGGSYEQYF. CDR3 coding DNA: TGTGCCACAGCGGACGGGGGGTCCTACGAGCAGTACTTC.

The rearrangement links TRBV4-3 to TRBJ2-5, with D hard to call. Deletions cut 0 bases from V and 1 base from J, with 9 bases between. The germline V gene has CDR1 LGHNA and CDR2 YSLEER. The CDR3 covers 15 residues. CDR3 DNA: TGCGCCAGCAGCCAAGATGGGCAGTCCCAAGAGACCCAGTACTTC. This gives the protein CASSQDGQSQETQYF.

The chain combines TRBV30 with TRBJ2-3; D is perhaps TRBD1 (5 bases). This CDR3 spans 14 amino acids. Trimming shortened V by 4 bases and J by 4 bases, and 15 bases separated the two germline ends. Germline loops: CDR1 GTSNPN, CDR2 SVGIG (reference sequence). DNA for the CDR3: TGTGCCTGGAAAGGGGATGAGGTGGCAGATACGCAGTATTTT. This gives the protein CAWKGDEVADTQYF. Using reference TRBV30 and TRBJ2-3 for the parts outside the CDR3, the full variable domain is SQTIHQWPATLVQPVGSPLSLECTVEGTSNPNLYWYRQAAGRGLQLLFYSVGIGQISSEVPQNLSASRPQDRQFILSSKKLLLSDSGFYLCAWKGDEVADTQYFGPGTRLTVL.

The chain combines TRBV6-1 with TRBJ1-2; maybe TRBD1 (5 bases). The CDR3 is made up of 12 amino acids. The V end was cut by 5 bases, the J end by 8 bases, with 12 bases between. Germline V gene sequence: CDR1 MNHNS, CDR2 SASEGT. CDR3 DNA sequence: TGTGCCAGCAGTTATAGGGGAGGAGGCTACACCTTC. As protein: CASSYRGGGYTF.

This clone has just a few counts. The V call is TRBV7-9, the J call TRBJ1-6, with TRBD1 matching over 9 bases. Per the germline V gene, CDR1 is SEHNR and CDR2 is FQNEAQ (reference sequence). The length of the CDR3 is 14 residues. After removal of 3 bases from V and 12 bases from J, the junction contained 6 bases not matched to a gene. The DNA of the CDR3 is TGTGCCAGCAGCTTCCCGGGACAGGGTGGACCCCTCCACTTT. This translates into CASSFPGQGGPLHF. The variable domain in full, with the rest retrieved from reference TRBV7-9 and TRBJ1-6, is DTGVSQNPRHKITKRGQNVTFRCDPISEHNRLYWYRQTLGQGPEFLTYFQNEAQLEKSRLLSDRFSAERPKGSFSTLEIQRTEQGDSAMYLCASSFPGQGGPLHFGNGTRLTVT.

The gene calls are TRBV5-1 and TRBJ1-2, with TRBD1 matching 8 bases. CDR1 is SGHRS and CDR2 is YFSETQ in the germline V gene. V shed 1 base, J shed 5 bases, and the junction held 4 bases outside the gene matches. The CDR3 consists of 14 residues. The chain's CDR3 is CASSLSQGGYGYTF. The DNA for the CDR3 is TGCGCCAGCAGCTTGTCACAGGGGGGGTATGGCTACACCTTC.

In its sample, this clone was seen once. The genes are TRBV6-5 and TRBJ2-7, with TRBD1 identical over 7 bases. Trimming removed 2 bases from V and 4 bases from J; junction bases left unmatched: 8. The germline CDR1 and CDR2 sequences are MNHEY and SVGAGI. This CDR3 comprises 15 residues. CDR3 region: CASSYLWQGVYEQYF. DNA for the CDR3: TGTGCCAGCAGTTACCTTTGGCAGGGGGTGTACGAGCAGTACTTC.

This chain links TRBV19 with TRBJ1-3; 7 bases map to TRBD1. V lost 5 bases, J lost 4 bases, and 8 bases stayed unmatched. Germline-derived CDR1 and CDR2 are LNHDA and SQIVND (reference sequence). The CDR3 is 15 amino acids. CDR3 in DNA: TGTGCCAGTAGTTGGACGACAGGGTCGGGAAACACCATATATTTT. Residues: CASSWTTGSGNTIYF.